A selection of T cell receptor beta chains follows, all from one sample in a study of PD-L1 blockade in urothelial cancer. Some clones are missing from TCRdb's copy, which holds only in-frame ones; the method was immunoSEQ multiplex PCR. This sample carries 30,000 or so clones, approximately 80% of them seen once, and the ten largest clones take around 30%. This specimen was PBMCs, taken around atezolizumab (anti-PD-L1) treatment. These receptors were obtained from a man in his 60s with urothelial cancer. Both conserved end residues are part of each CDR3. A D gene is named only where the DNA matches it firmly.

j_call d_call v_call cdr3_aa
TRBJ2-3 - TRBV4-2 CASSQDGGADTQYF
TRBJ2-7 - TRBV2 CASRLTGFEQYF
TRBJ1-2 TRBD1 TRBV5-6 CASSLGGGNYYGYTF
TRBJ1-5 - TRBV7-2 CASSTRMTGNQPQHF
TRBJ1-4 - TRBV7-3 CASSYWDIRWEKLFF
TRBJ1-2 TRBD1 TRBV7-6 CASSSRQGVNYGYTF
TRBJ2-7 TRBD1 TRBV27 CASSLSLTGGSKQYF
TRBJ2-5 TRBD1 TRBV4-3 CASSPPGQLPETQYF
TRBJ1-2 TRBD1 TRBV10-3 CAISEAGTGYGYTF
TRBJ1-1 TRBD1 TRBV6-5 CASSYSGTGGTEAFF
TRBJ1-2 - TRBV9 CASSLPYYGYTF
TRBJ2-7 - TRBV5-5 CASSRGQVNYEQYF
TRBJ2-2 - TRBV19 CASNRDTGELFF
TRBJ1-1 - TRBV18 CASSHGMRQETNTEAFF
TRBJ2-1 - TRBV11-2 CASSLASSLDNEQFF
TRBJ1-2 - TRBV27 CASSSGLEGYTF
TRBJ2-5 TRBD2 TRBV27 CASSPSGLAGQETQYF
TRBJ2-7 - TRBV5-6 CASSSEDRRGYEQYF
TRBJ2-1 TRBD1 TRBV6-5 CASIDRGRYEQFF
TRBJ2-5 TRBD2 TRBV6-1 CASSELGRPSGETQYF
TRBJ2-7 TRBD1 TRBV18 CASSRTGDHEQYF
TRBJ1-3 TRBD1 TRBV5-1 CASSTGGSGNTIYF
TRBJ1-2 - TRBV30 CAWSLDRNYGYTF
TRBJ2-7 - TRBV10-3 CAISEREGVSEQYF